The 25 T cell receptor beta chains presented below share a single source sample, sequenced in a study of cytomegalovirus exposure and HLA in healthy donors. A multiplex PCR was run with 60 Vbeta primers and 13 Jbeta primers. Libraries were prepared by immunoSEQ multiplex PCR; TCRdb keeps only in-frame clonotypes and omits some of them. The sample contains about 160,000 clones, 80% of which appear only once. Material: PBMCs. The receptors shown here come from a human donor in good health.

This chain connects TRBV2 to TRBJ2-1, with TRBD2 as a possible D gene (5 bases). The CDR3 consists of 13 residues. The germline gives CDR1 SNHLY, CDR2 FYNNEI. The V gene lost 6 bases and the J gene lost 7 bases, with 13 bases spanning the gap. CDR3 amino acids: CASRREKSNEQFF. The CDR3 DNA reads as TGTGCCAGCAGGAGGGAAAAGAGTAATGAGCAGTTCTTC.

V is TRBV5-1 and J is TRBJ1-1; 8 positions match TRBD1. The CDR3 covers 14 residues. Germline-derived CDR1 and CDR2 are SGHRS and YFSETQ. The ends lost 2 bases at V and 3 bases at J; junction bases unmatched: 3. For the CDR3, the DNA is TGCGCCAGCAGCTTTCAGGGGGCGTACACTGAAGCTTTCTTT. Encoded protein: CASSFQGAYTEAFF.

The chain joins TRBV5-1 to TRBJ2-7; D perhaps matches TRBD1 (5 bases). CDR1 and CDR2 from the germline V gene are SGHRS and YFSETQ. V lost 2 bases and J 0 bases, leaving 9 bases between the germline ends. CDR3 length equals 14 residues. The CDR3 sequence: CASSFRTSSYEQYF. CDR3 DNA sequence: TGCGCCAGCAGCTTCCGGACATCCTCCTACGAGCAGTACTTC.

On this clone: Compared with germline, one end of the junction differs, possibly owing to a read error. The chain has TRBV2 and TRBJ2-7; 9 bases map to TRBD1. The germline V gene has CDR1 SNHLY and CDR2 FYNNEI. The CDR3 covers 14 residues. For the CDR3, the DNA is TGTGCCAGCAGTGACCCCGGGACAGGGCTTGCCCTATCCTTC. Its protein product is CASSDPGTGLALSF.

The CDR3 sequence is CASSELGDGGITDTQYF. The CDR3 DNA follows: TGTGCCAGCAGTGAACTAGGCGACGGGGGGATCACAGATACGCAGTATTTT. The rearrangement uses TRBV25-1 and TRBJ2-3; 7 positions agree with TRBD2. The J segment lost 2 bases and the V segment lost 2 bases, leaving 10 bases of the junction unmatched. The length of the CDR3 is 17 residues. Germline-derived CDR1 and CDR2 are MGHDK and SYGVNS.

This chain joins TRBV5-6 and TRBJ1-6; no firm D call. The V end lost 1 base, the J end lost 7 bases, and 6 bases lay between the germline ends. The CDR3 extends over 13 amino acids. CDR1 is SGHDT, CDR2 YYEEEE, per germline. CDR3: CASSLNFNSPLHF. DNA for the CDR3: TGTGCCAGCAGCTTGAACTTCAATTCACCCCTCCACTTT.

The rearrangement uses TRBV7-9 and TRBJ1-6, with D possibly being TRBD1 (6 bases). CDR1 SEHNR and CDR2 FQNEAQ come from the germline V gene (reference sequence). Trimming removed 5 bases at V and 4 bases at J, with 15 bases between. The CDR3 totals 16 residues. The CDR3 loop reads CASSASGTQYNSPLHF. The CDR3 DNA sequence: TGTGCCAGCAGCGCCAGCGGGACACAGTATAATTCACCCCTCCACTTT.

The V and J genes are TRBV27 and TRBJ2-1; possible D gene TRBD2, 5 bases. CDR1 MNHEY and CDR2 SMNVEV come from the germline V gene (reference sequence). V was shortened by 3 bases and J by 5 bases, with 11 bases between the two germline ends. The length of the CDR3 is 14 residues. Here the CDR3 DNA reads TGTGCCAGCAGTTTGTCATCGGGAAACAATGAGCAGTTCTTC. It translates to CASSLSSGNNEQFF.

The CDR3 protein is CASSRDRGHSPLHF. CDR3 coding DNA: TGTGCCAGCAGCCGAGACAGGGGGCACTCACCCCTCCACTTT. The chain is built from TRBV7-2 and TRBJ1-6; the match to TRBD1 covers 10 bases. CDR3 length equals 14 residues. Trimming took 5 bases from V and 10 from J; bases not matched to a gene: 5. The V gene's germline CDR1 is SGHTA and CDR2 FQGNSA.

The V and J genes are TRBV9 and TRBJ2-5, with 9 bases aligning to TRBD2. Germline trimming cut 4 bases from V and 3 bases from J; bases unmatched to any gene: 10. CDR3 length: 16 residues. The V gene's germline CDR1 is SGDLS and CDR2 YYNGEE. CDR3 nucleotides: TGTGCCAGCAGCCCTGCAGCGGGGGGTAAAGAAGAGACCCAGTACTTC. Translation gives CASSPAAGGKEETQYF.

The chain uses TRBV9 and TRBJ2-1, with TRBD1 identical over 9 bases. The trim removed 0 bases at V and 8 bases at J, leaving 6 bases unmatched. Per the germline V gene, CDR1 is SGDLS and CDR2 is YYNGEE. CDR3 length equals 15 residues. DNA for the CDR3: TGTGCCAGCAGCGTAGTGGACAGGGGTGGCGATGAGCAGTTCTTC. It specifies CASSVVDRGGDEQFF.

Concerning this clone itself: Other nucleotide sequences from this sample produce the same CDR3. The chain has TRBV11-3 and TRBJ2-5; D possibly corresponds to TRBD2 (7 bases). V dropped 3 bases and J dropped 1 base, with 9 bases sitting between them. CDR3 length: 14 residues. Germline CDR1 is SGHNT and CDR2 is YENEEA. For the CDR3, the DNA is TGTGCCAGCAGCTTGGGGGGGCCCCAAGAGACCCAGTACTTC. Translating it yields CASSLGGPQETQYF.

The CDR3 loop reads CASSLSGIPNTEAFF. The CDR3 nucleotides are TGTGCCAGCAGCTTATCGGGAATCCCGAACACTGAAGCTTTCTTT. The chain recombines TRBV7-2 with TRBJ1-1; no clear D gene. Germline CDR1 and CDR2: SGHTA and FQGNSA. Deletions cut 2 bases from V and 1 base from J, with 11 bases between. The CDR3 has 15 residues.

V is TRBV10-3 and J is TRBJ1-5, with D perhaps TRBD1 (5 bases). This CDR3 spans 15 amino acids. Germline-derived CDR1 and CDR2 are ENHRY and SYGVKD. V was shortened by 0 bases and J by 6 bases, with 12 bases between the two germline ends. The CDR3 is CAISESIVGRQPQHF. In DNA, the CDR3 is TGTGCCATCAGTGAGTCGATAGTGGGGCGTCAGCCCCAGCATTTT.

The V gene is TRBV2, the J gene TRBJ2-7; 10 positions match TRBD2. The V gene end was trimmed by 6 bases and the J gene end by 4 bases; junction bases not matched to a gene: 9. This CDR3 region has 15 residues. The germline V gene encodes CDR1 SNHLY and CDR2 FYNNEI. CDR3 coding DNA: TGTGCCAGCAGCCGGCTAGCGGGGGCCGGATACGAGCAGTACTTC. Amino acids: CASSRLAGAGYEQYF.

This clone was counted between two and nine times. CDR3 loop: CASSPGTSGGATGELFF. In DNA, the CDR3 is TGCGCCAGCAGCCCCGGGACTAGCGGGGGGGCCACCGGGGAGCTGTTTTTT. The V gene is TRBV5-1, the J gene TRBJ2-2, with 16 positions matching TRBD2. Trimming cost V 4 bases and J 4 bases; bases outside gene matches: 4. CDR1 is SGHRS and CDR2 is YFSETQ in the germline V gene. The CDR3 spans 17 residues.

This chain links TRBV5-6 with TRBJ1-1, with 7 bases matching TRBD1. CDR3 size: 13 residues. J was trimmed by 6 bases and V by 3 bases; bases with no gene match: 5. CDR1 and CDR2 (germline): SGHDT, YYEEEE. DNA of the CDR3: TGTGCCAGCAGCTATAACAGGGGTGCTGAAGCTTTCTTT. Amino acids: CASSYNRGAEAFF.

The chain recombines TRBV4-3 with TRBJ2-3; 11 positions agree with TRBD2. CDR1 and CDR2 (germline): LGHNA, YSLEER. This CDR3 contains 15 residues. V lost 3 bases, J lost 3 bases, and 2 bases stayed unmatched. The CDR3 protein is CASSHIAGGTDTQYF. DNA for the CDR3: TGCGCCAGCAGCCACATAGCGGGGGGGACAGATACGCAGTATTTT.

V usage is TRBV5-1 and J usage is TRBJ1-4, with 8 bases matching TRBD1. CDR1 is SGHRS and CDR2 is YFSETQ in the germline V gene. V was pared by 3 bases and J by 8 bases, with 6 bases of the junction left unmatched. The CDR3 runs to 14 residues. The CDR3 DNA reads as TGCGCCAGCAGCTCGGGACAGGAGGGAGAAAAACTGTTTTTT. Translation gives CASSSGQEGEKLFF. Full variable domain (rest looked up from reference TRBV5-1 and TRBJ1-4): KAGVTQTPRYLIKTRGQQVTLSCSPISGHRSVSWYQQTPGQGLQFLFEYFSETQRNKGNFPGRFSGRQFSNSRSEMNVSTLELGDSALYLCASSSGQEGEKLFFGSGTQLSVL.

Here the CDR3 reads CASSRITERGGRDTQYF. DNA for the CDR3: TGTGCCAGCAGCCGGATTACGGAGCGGGGGGGCAGGGATACGCAGTATTTT. This sequence joins TRBV4-2 and TRBJ2-3, with TRBD2 matching 10 bases. V lost 4 bases and J lost 6; bases outside the gene matches: 13. CDR3 length: 17 residues. Germline CDR1 LGHNA, CDR2 YNFKEQ.

The rearrangement links TRBV12-5 to TRBJ1-5; D uncertain. The V gene's germline CDR1 is LGHNT and CDR2 FRNRAP. The CDR3 totals 14 residues. V lost 5 bases to trimming and J lost 1 base, with 9 bases between them. DNA of the CDR3: TGTGCTAGTGGTCCTAATTTGAGCAATCAGCCCCAGCATTTT. Translation: CASGPNLSNQPQHF.

J is TRBJ2-2 and V is TRBV7-6; D remains unclear. Germline assignment: CDR1 SGHVS and CDR2 FNYEAQ. The CDR3 is made up of 17 amino acids. V was shortened by 1 base and J by 0 bases, with 12 bases between the two germline ends. CDR3 sequence reads: CASSLVFAAANTGELFF. CDR3 nucleotide sequence: TGTGCCAGCAGCTTAGTCTTCGCGGCAGCGAACACCGGGGAGCTGTTTTTT.

Regarding this clone: This sample also contains other DNA sequences that code for the same CDR3. This chain connects TRBV5-1 to TRBJ1-2; TRBD1 might be the D (6 bases). There are 13 residues in the CDR3. Germline lookup yields CDR1 SGHRS and CDR2 YFSETQ. The ends were cut back, 0 bases at V and 8 bases at J, with 11 bases in the middle. As DNA, the CDR3 is TGCGCCAGCAGCTTGGCAGGGGTTGACGGCTACACCTTC. Translation gives CASSLAGVDGYTF.

Concerning this clone itself: In the same sample, other DNA sequences code for this CDR3. The V and J genes are TRBV7-2 and TRBJ1-2; 9 bases are shared with TRBD1. The germline V gene has CDR1 SGHTA and CDR2 FQGNSA. Trimming at V came to 4 bases and at J to 1 base, leaving 4 bases not matched to a gene. The CDR3 has 15 amino acids. CDR3 coding DNA: TGTGCCAGCAGCTCACCGGGACAGGGTAACTATGGCTACACCTTC. It translates to CASSSPGQGNYGYTF.

This clone was picked up many times. The CDR3 nucleotides are TGTGCCAGCAGTGTCAACCGGGACACCGGCTCTGGGGCCAACGTCCTGACTTTC. It encodes CASSVNRDTGSGANVLTF. The chain recombines TRBV2 with TRBJ2-6, with a weak D call TRBD1 (6 bases). Trimming removed 4 bases at V and 0 bases at J, with 16 bases between. CDR3 length: 18 amino acids. In germline, CDR1 is SNHLY, CDR2 FYNNEI.